This T cell receptor beta chain was identified in a study of cytomegalovirus exposure and HLA in healthy donors. As regards this clone: Its antigen is unknown.

Overall study results and limits: Confirmation in vitro established that a few CMV-associated chains were specific for CMV antigens.

PCR used 60 Vbeta primers and 13 Jbeta primers. Some clones are missing from TCRdb's copy, which holds only in-frame ones; the method was immunoSEQ multiplex PCR. Here the sample spans roughly 130,000 clones, approximately 84% being singletons. The TCR comes from a woman aged 40-49 years in good health and CMV-seronegative. Sequencing was carried out using PBMCs.

DNA for the CDR3: TGTGCCAGCAGCGTAGCTACCGGGAAATCCTACGAGCAGTACTTC. Encoded protein: CASSVATGKSYEQYF. This sequence joins TRBV9 and TRBJ2-7, with D possibly being TRBD2 (5 bases). V lost 0 bases and J 1 base, leaving 11 bases between the germline ends. CDR3 length: 15 amino acids. Germline assignment: CDR1 SGDLS and CDR2 YYNGEE.